The 18 T cell receptor beta chains in this list originate from one sample, sequenced in a study of T cell responses to AZD1222 COVID-19 vaccine. Assay: immunoSEQ multiplex PCR; the TCRdb copy retains only in-frame clones and omits some. The sample yields 130,000 to 150,000 clones, approximately 86% seen once. Here the sequenced sample was peripheral blood, taken 28 days after the second dose of the MenACWY control vaccine. These receptors all stem from an adult who received the MenACWY meningococcal vaccine as a control.

V is TRBV19 and J is TRBJ2-4; TRBD2 matches at 12 bases. Per the germline V gene, CDR1 is LNHDA and CDR2 is SQIVND (reference sequence). The CDR3 runs 19 residues. The V and J ends lost 4 bases and 4 bases, in that order; junction bases with no gene match: 14. The CDR3 bases are TGTGCCAGTAGTACCCGGAGCGGACTAGCGGGGAACTTTAAAAACATTCAGTACTTC. Its translation: CASSTRSGLAGNFKNIQYF. The full variable domain, completed using reference TRBV19 and TRBJ2-4, is DGGITQSPKYLFRKEGQNVTLSCEQNLNHDAMYWYRQDPGQGLRLIYYSQIVNDFQKGDIAEGYSVSREKKESFPLTVTSAQKNPTAFYLCASSTRSGLAGNFKNIQYFGAGTRLSVL.

V is TRBV28 and J is TRBJ2-1; 8 bases fit TRBD2. The CDR3 length is 15 residues. Germline CDR1 reads MDHEN; CDR2 reads SYDVKM. Losses at the gene ends were 5 bases for V and 6 bases for J; bases not matched to a gene: 9. The CDR3 spells CASSTLAGGLNEQFF. CDR3 nucleotides: TGTGCCAGCAGTACGTTGGCGGGAGGACTCAATGAGCAGTTCTTC.

This clone has a single count. The chain is built from TRBV5-3 and TRBJ1-5; TRBD1 matches 7 bases. TRBV5-3 is annotated as an ORF whose role is uncertain. J gave up 1 base and V 3 bases, and 10 bases lay outside the gene matches. This CDR3 is built from 17 residues. This chain's CDR3 is CARSCPRGSWSNQPQHF. CDR3 bases: TGTGCCAGAAGCTGTCCCAGGGGGAGTTGGAGCAATCAGCCCCAGCATTTT.

This sequence joins TRBV27 and TRBJ1-5, with 7 bases identical to TRBD1. The germline CDR1 and CDR2 sequences are MNHEY and SMNVEV (reference sequence). With V trimmed by 2 bases and J by 0 bases, 4 bases remained unmatched. This CDR3 region has 16 residues. The CDR3 region has the DNA TGTGCCAGCAGTTTAGCAGGGGGTCATAGCAATCAGCCCCAGCATTTT. Protein product: CASSLAGGHSNQPQHF.

The J gene is TRBJ2-7, the V gene TRBV29-1; tentatively, D is TRBD2 (5 bases). Germline values: CDR1 SQVTM, CDR2 ANQGSEA. This CDR3 comprises 13 residues. The germline V and J ends were trimmed by 5 bases and 0 bases, with 11 bases remaining between them. CDR3 nucleotide sequence: TGCAGCGTTACGTGGGAGAACTCCTACGAGCAGTACTTC. Its protein is CSVTWENSYEQYF.

The rearrangement joins TRBV18 to TRBJ1-4; a weak D match, TRBD1 (5 bases). The germline V gene has CDR1 KGHSH and CDR2 LQKENI. The germline V and J ends were trimmed by 3 bases and 3 bases, with 11 bases remaining between them. The CDR3 runs to 15 residues. DNA of the CDR3: TGTGCCAGCTCACCTCCGGGACTGGCTAATGAAAAACTGTTTTTT. Translating it yields CASSPPGLANEKLFF.

The V and J genes are TRBV2 and TRBJ2-3; 15 nucleotides match TRBD2. The length of the CDR3 is 16 residues. Germline trimming cut 7 bases from V and 4 bases from J; bases unmatched to any gene: 6. CDR1 is SNHLY and CDR2 is FYNNEI in the germline V gene. CDR3 nucleotides: TGTGCCAGCAAATGGGGACTAGCGGGGGGCTCAGATACGCAGTATTTT. The encoded protein is CASKWGLAGGSDTQYF.

This sequence joins TRBV7-3 and TRBJ1-1; D unclear. The CDR3 is made up of 13 amino acids. Deletions cut 5 bases from V and 0 bases from J, with 7 bases between. Germline V lookup: CDR1 SGHTA, CDR2 FQGTGA. The chain's CDR3 is CASSTQMNTEAFF. DNA of the CDR3: TGTGCCAGCAGCACTCAAATGAACACTGAAGCTTTCTTT.

This clone appeared a single time. In DNA, the CDR3 is TGTGCCAGCCACAGGGGGCTCGGGCAGCCCCAGCATTTT. Amino acids: CASHRGLGQPQHF. The chain employs TRBV28 and TRBJ1-5; 9 bases line up with TRBD1. V was pared by 8 bases and J by 7 bases, with 6 bases of the junction left unmatched. The CDR3 has 13 residues. Germline values: CDR1 MDHEN, CDR2 SYDVKM.

The chain employs TRBV14 and TRBJ1-6, with 8 positions matching TRBD1. The CDR3 runs to 15 residues. The ends lost 3 bases at V and 7 bases at J; junction bases unmatched: 5. CDR1 is SGHDN, CDR2 FVKESK, per germline. This CDR3 is CASSHRGLRNSPLHF. The DNA for the CDR3 is TGTGCCAGCAGCCACAGGGGGCTGAGGAATTCACCCCTCCACTTT. The full variable domain, with the rest looked up from reference TRBV14 and TRBJ1-6, is EAGVTQFPSHSVIEKGQTVTLRCDPISGHDNLYWYRRVMGKEIKFLLHFVKESKQDESGMPNNRFLAERTGGTYSTLKVQPAELEDSGVYFCASSHRGLRNSPLHFGNGTRLTVT.

This clone was seen a single time. The V gene is TRBV29-1, the J gene TRBJ2-7, with TRBD2 matching 14 bases. Trimming cost V 4 bases and J 6 bases; bases outside gene matches: 5. The CDR3 has 14 residues. The germline gives CDR1 SQVTM, CDR2 ANQGSEA. CDR3: CSVAQGLAGVEQYF. In DNA, the CDR3 is TGCAGCGTTGCCCAGGGACTAGCGGGAGTCGAGCAGTACTTC.

V gene TRBV4-2 combines with J gene TRBJ2-1, with a weak D call TRBD1 (6 bases). The germline V gene encodes CDR1 LGHNA and CDR2 YNFKEQ. V lost 1 base, J lost 4 bases, and 14 bases lay in between. CDR3 size: 16 residues. For the CDR3, the DNA is TGTGCCAGCAGCCAAGGACAGGAGGCTGTTTACAATGAGCAGTTCTTC. Amino acids: CASSQGQEAVYNEQFF.

In nucleotides, the CDR3 is TGTGCCAGCAGCTTCGGCGGGAGGCAGGGCGGGGAGCTGTTTTTT. Translating gives CASSFGGRQGGELFF. The V and J genes are TRBV7-2 and TRBJ2-2, with 8 bases lining up with TRBD2. The CDR3 runs to 15 residues. After removal of 3 bases from V and 7 bases from J, the junction contained 7 bases not matched to a gene. The germline V gene encodes CDR1 SGHTA and CDR2 FQGNSA.

This chain links TRBV7-2 with TRBJ1-2, with TRBD1 as a possible D gene (5 bases). Germline V gene sequence: CDR1 SGHTA, CDR2 FQGNSA. This CDR3 spans 14 amino acids. V was clipped by 3 bases and J by 8 bases, with 16 bases between them. In nucleotides, the CDR3 is TGTGCCAGCAGCTTCATCGGCGCAGGGAACGGCTACACCTTC. It yields the protein CASSFIGAGNGYTF. Using reference TRBV7-2 and TRBJ1-2 for the parts outside the CDR3, the full variable domain is GAGVSQSPSNKVTEKGKDVELRCDPISGHTALYWYRQSLGQGLEFLIYFQGNSAPDKSGLPSDRFSAERTGGSVSTLTIQRTQQEDSAVYLCASSFIGAGNGYTFGSGTRLTVV.

Here the CDR3 reads CASSQGRTSGDETQYF. CDR3 in DNA: TGCGCCAGCAGCCAAGGTCGGACTAGCGGGGACGAGACCCAGTACTTC. The chain joins TRBV4-3 to TRBJ2-5; TRBD2 matches 12 bases. Germline V CDR1 and CDR2: LGHNA, YSLEER. The CDR3 length is 16 residues. Trimming removed 1 base from V and 5 bases from J; junction bases left unmatched: 5.

The chain is built from TRBV14 and TRBJ2-3; D gene unclear. Trimming stripped 0 bases from V and 6 bases from J, with 19 bases between. Germline V gene data show CDR1 as SGHDN and CDR2 as FVKESK. The length of the CDR3 is 17 residues. The CDR3 DNA is TGTGCCAGCAGCCAAGAAGTCCCCCCTCAATTCGGGGATACGCAGTATTTT. It is translated as CASSQEVPPQFGDTQYF. The variable domain in full, with the rest retrieved from reference TRBV14 and TRBJ2-3, is EAGVTQFPSHSVIEKGQTVTLRCDPISGHDNLYWYRRVMGKEIKFLLHFVKESKQDESGMPNNRFLAERTGGTYSTLKVQPAELEDSGVYFCASSQEVPPQFGDTQYFGPGTRLTVL.

The V and J genes are TRBV5-6 and TRBJ1-1; D call uncertain. The CDR3 runs 12 residues. With 6 bases removed from V and 10 bases from J, the gap between germline ends came to 16 bases. CDR1 is SGHDT, CDR2 YYEEEE, per germline. Here the CDR3 DNA reads TGTGCCAGCAATAAGGCTACCACGGGAGCTTTCTTT. Its translation is CASNKATTGAFF.

V and J are TRBV6-5 and TRBJ2-3; D is uncertain. Germline V lookup: CDR1 MNHEY, CDR2 SVGAGI. V lost 2 bases and J 5 bases, leaving 8 bases between the germline ends. The CDR3 covers 13 residues. The CDR3 protein is CASSYPPIDTQYF. The CDR3, as DNA: TGTGCCAGCAGTTACCCCCCCATAGATACGCAGTATTTT.